The sequence of this T cell receptor beta chain was determined in a study of CD8+ T cells in alopecia areata. Reverse transcription of extracted RNA yielded cDNA, which provided the sequencing template. TCRdb keeps only in-frame clones here, not all; method: immunoSEQ multiplex PCR. The sample has 110,000 or so clones; almost 60% are singletons. Overall study results and limits: Researchers reported that TCR sharing among patients proved less clear than in mice, possibly HLA-linked. Resident alphabeta T-cell populations of normal skin are likewise subject to sequencing in scalp samples. Elevated clonality characterized lesional scalp relative to normal scalp, particularly in alopecia totalis/universalis.

The CDR3 has 14 amino acids. The germline V gene encodes CDR1 LGHNA and CDR2 YSLEER. Trimming removed 1 base from V and 5 bases from J, with 12 bases in between. Sorting of CD4+ and CD8+ T cells was performed on PBMCs. Regarding this clone: Antigen specificity is unknown.

The receptor was isolated from a human donor in good health. V and J are TRBV4-3 and TRBJ2-7; TRBD2 is a possible D gene (6 bases). Material: CD8+ T cells sorted from blood. CDR3 nucleotides: TGCGCCAGCAGCCAAGGCGGGGTTGGGAACGAGCAGTACTTC. It is translated as CASSQGGVGNEQYF.